This passage covers 2 T cell receptor beta chains from one sample sequenced in a study of patients and donors after allogeneic stem cell transplantation. Each CDR3 protein is one row after TCRdb ran MiXCR on the RT-PCR reads. The sample consists of about 210,000 distinct CDR3 sequences, over 30% of them appearing once. The sequenced sample consisted of blood, either unsorted or a sorted T cell fraction (not recorded which). The origin of the receptors is a human donor who was either an allogeneic HSCT recipient or a stem cell or donor lymphocyte infusion donor (not recorded which). It is not recorded whose cells these are; they may come from a transplant donor.

The chain joins TRBV7-2 to TRBJ1-2, with D possibly being TRBD1 (5 bases). Trimming took 8 bases from V and 5 from J, leaving 12 bases between them. CDR1 and CDR2 (germline): SGHTA, FQGNSA. This CDR3 contains 12 residues. The chain's CDR3 is CASRGAGYGYTF. For the CDR3, the DNA is TGTGCCAGCCGAGGGGCGGGTTATGGCTACACCTTC. Filled out from reference TRBV7-2 and TRBJ1-2, the complete variable domain reads GAGVSQSPSNKVTEKGKDVELRCDPISGHTALYWYRQSLGQGLEFLIYFQGNSAPDKSGLPSDRFSAERTGGSVSTLTIQRTQQEDSAVYLCASRGAGYGYTFGSGTRLTVV.

J is TRBJ2-3 and V is TRBV5-1; 7 bases are a match to TRBD1. Germline V gene sequence: CDR1 SGHRS, CDR2 YFSETQ. This CDR3 spans 14 amino acids. Trimming cost V 4 bases and J 6 bases; bases outside gene matches: 8. CDR3: CASSLTGVEDTQYF. CDR3 DNA sequence: TGCGCCAGCAGCCTCACAGGGGTGGAGGATACGCAGTATTTT.